The present T cell receptor (beta chain) was sequenced within a study of early T cells in non-severe SARS-CoV-2 infection. Study-level background: Sequencing targeted bulk RNA from unsorted whole blood, leaving chains unpaired.

Unique molecular identifier tags were affixed to discrete cDNA molecules. TCRdb re-derived calls from the 5' RACE reads in MiXCR, one entry per CDR3 protein. The data contain about 30,000 distinct CDR3 sequences, approximately 5.6% of them seen just once; the ten biggest clones take up 3.5%. This clonotype was counted a few times. As yet, its antigen is unknown. Whole-study findings and limits: Clonotype matching in VDJdb favored anti-spike CD8 responses and did not capture private and CD4 specificities.

There are 17 residues in the CDR3. V lost 5 bases to trimming and J lost 4 bases; unmatched junction nucleotides: 14. The sequence derives from an adult who was a healthcare worker with PCR-confirmed SARS-CoV-2 infection or an uninfected control (not recorded which). The rearrangement links TRBV12-3 or TRBV12-4 to TRBJ1-2; 9 bases line up with TRBD1. The sequenced sample was whole blood. CDR3 DNA: TGTGCCAGCAGTCCTTCCGTAGGGACAGGGAAGCGCTATGGCTACACCTTC. Protein: CASSPSVGTGKRYGYTF.